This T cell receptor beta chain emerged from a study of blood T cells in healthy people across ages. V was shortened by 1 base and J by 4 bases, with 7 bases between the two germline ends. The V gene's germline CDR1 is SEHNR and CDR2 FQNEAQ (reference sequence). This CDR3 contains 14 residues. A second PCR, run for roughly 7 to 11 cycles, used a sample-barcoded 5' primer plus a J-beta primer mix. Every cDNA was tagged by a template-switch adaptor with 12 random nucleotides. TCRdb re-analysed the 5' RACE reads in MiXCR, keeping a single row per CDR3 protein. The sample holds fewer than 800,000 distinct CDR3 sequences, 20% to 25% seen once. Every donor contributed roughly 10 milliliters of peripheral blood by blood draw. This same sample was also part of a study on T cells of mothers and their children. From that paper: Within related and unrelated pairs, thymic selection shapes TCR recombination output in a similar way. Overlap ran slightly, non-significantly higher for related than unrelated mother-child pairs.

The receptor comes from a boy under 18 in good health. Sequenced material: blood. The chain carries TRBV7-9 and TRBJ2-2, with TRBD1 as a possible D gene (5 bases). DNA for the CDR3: TGTGCCAGCAGCTTAGAGGGGCGCACCGGGGAGCTGTTTTTT. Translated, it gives CASSLEGRTGELFF.